This T cell receptor (beta chain) derives from a study of blood T cell repertoires in COVID-19. For the study at large: Sites across the United States, Italy and Spain contributed samples from acute and convalescent COVID-19.

Method: immunoSEQ multiplex PCR; TCRdb's copy keeps in-frame clones and lacks some. There are approximately 240,000 clones in the sample; about 86% occur only once, and about 2.1% lies in the top ten. The CDR3 has 16 residues. The trim removed 3 bases at V and 3 bases at J, leaving 9 bases unmatched. Germline V lookup: CDR1 SGHNT, CDR2 YYREEE (reference sequence). The chain joins TRBV5-4 to TRBJ1-3; 7 bases are a match to TRBD1. This clonotype was sampled from a woman aged 55-69 years with acute or convalescent COVID-19. The sequenced material came from peripheral blood. The CDR3 is CASSWRSNRGGNTIYF. The CDR3 DNA reads as TGTGCCAGCAGCTGGAGATCAAACAGGGGTGGAAACACCATATATTTT.